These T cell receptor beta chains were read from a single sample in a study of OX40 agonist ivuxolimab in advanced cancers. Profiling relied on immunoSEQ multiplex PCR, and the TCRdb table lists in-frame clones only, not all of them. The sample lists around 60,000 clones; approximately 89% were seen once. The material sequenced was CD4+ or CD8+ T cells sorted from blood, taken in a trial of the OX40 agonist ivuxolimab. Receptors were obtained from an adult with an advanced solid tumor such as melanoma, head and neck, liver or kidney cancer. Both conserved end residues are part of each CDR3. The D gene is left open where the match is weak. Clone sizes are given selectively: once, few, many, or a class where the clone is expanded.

CDR3nt: TGTGCCAGTTACAGGGGTGGTGGCTACACCTTC
CDR3aa: CASYRGGGYTF
j_gene: TRBJ1-2
d_gene: TRBD1
abundance: few
v_gene: TRBV6-5

CDR3nt: TGCGCCAGCAGCCAAGATTACGTTCGGACAGTCCCAACTCACTACGAGCAGTACTTC
CDR3aa: CASSQDYVRTVPTHYEQYF
j_gene: TRBJ2-7
d_gene: NA
abundance: once
v_gene: TRBV4-3

CDR3nt: TGTGCCAGCAGTGAGACCCTAGCGGGCCTATACAATGAGCAGTTCTTC
CDR3aa: CASSETLAGLYNEQFF
j_gene: TRBJ2-1
d_gene: TRBD2
abundance: NA
v_gene: TRBV25-1

CDR3nt: TGTGCCCGTTTGTTGCGGGAGGGCCGTTCGAATGAGACCCAGTACTTC
CDR3aa: CARLLREGRSNETQYF
j_gene: TRBJ2-5
d_gene: TRBD2
abundance: once
v_gene: TRBV27

CDR3nt: TGTGCCAGCAAGGGGTTACCTCGGGGGCCTGAAGCTTTCTTT
CDR3aa: CASKGLPRGPEAFF
j_gene: TRBJ1-1
d_gene: NA
abundance: NA
v_gene: TRBV5-8

CDR3nt: TGCGCCAGCAGCCAAGTAATAGCAGAGGACGGCTACACCTTC
CDR3aa: CASSQVIAEDGYTF
j_gene: TRBJ1-2
d_gene: NA
abundance: NA
v_gene: TRBV4-1

CDR3nt: TGTGCCAGTAGATTGGACAGGGGGCTTTCCTACGAGCAGTACTTC
CDR3aa: CASRLDRGLSYEQYF
j_gene: TRBJ2-7
d_gene: TRBD1
abundance: once
v_gene: TRBV19

CDR3nt: TGCGCCAGCAGCCAAGACAGTAACACCGGGGAGCTGTTTTTT
CDR3aa: CASSQDSNTGELFF
j_gene: TRBJ2-2
d_gene: NA
abundance: once
v_gene: TRBV4-1

CDR3nt: TGTGCCAGCAGTTACGGGACACCAAACACCGGGGAGCTGTTTTTT
CDR3aa: CASSYGTPNTGELFF
j_gene: TRBJ2-2
d_gene: NA
abundance: NA
v_gene: TRBV6-5

CDR3nt: TGTGCCAGCAGCCACGAGGCTAGCGGGCGGGACGAGCAGTACTTC
CDR3aa: CASSHEASGRDEQYF
j_gene: TRBJ2-7
d_gene: TRBD2
abundance: NA
v_gene: TRBV11-2

CDR3nt: TGTGCCATCAGTGAGTCGGGGACTAGCGGGAGGGCCATGGCCTACGAGCAGTACTTC
CDR3aa: CAISESGTSGRAMAYEQYF
j_gene: TRBJ2-7
d_gene: TRBD2
abundance: NA
v_gene: TRBV10-3

CDR3nt: TGTGCCAGCAGCTTGGGGGATGGCTACACCTTC
CDR3aa: CASSLGDGYTF
j_gene: TRBJ1-2
d_gene: NA
abundance: NA
v_gene: TRBV7-9

CDR3nt: TGTGCCAGCAGTTTATTCAGTATCAATGAGCAGTTCTTC
CDR3aa: CASSLFSINEQFF
j_gene: TRBJ2-1
d_gene: NA
abundance: NA
v_gene: TRBV28

CDR3nt: TGTGCCAGCAGCTCCCGTCGGGGACAGCAAGAGACCCAGTACTTC
CDR3aa: CASSSRRGQQETQYF
j_gene: TRBJ2-5
d_gene: TRBD1
abundance: NA
v_gene: TRBV7-9

CDR3nt: TGTGCCAGCAGCCCCGGGACAGGGGACCAAGAGACCCAGTACTTC
CDR3aa: CASSPGTGDQETQYF
j_gene: TRBJ2-5
d_gene: TRBD1
abundance: NA
v_gene: TRBV13

CDR3nt: TGTGCCACCCGACTCAATACCGGGGAGCTGTTTTTT
CDR3aa: CATRLNTGELFF
j_gene: TRBJ2-2
d_gene: NA
abundance: NA
v_gene: TRBV7-7

CDR3nt: TGTGCCAGCAGCGAGACCTGGGACAGCCACTACGAGCAGTACTTC
CDR3aa: CASSETWDSHYEQYF
j_gene: TRBJ2-7
d_gene: TRBD1
abundance: once
v_gene: TRBV9

CDR3nt: TGTGCCAGCAGCTTGTATCTGACCGGGACAGGGGGCTACGAGCAGTACTTC
CDR3aa: CASSLYLTGTGGYEQYF
j_gene: TRBJ2-7
d_gene: TRBD1
abundance: NA
v_gene: TRBV11-3

CDR3nt: TGCGCCAGCAGCCAAGGGGTACGCGGGACCTACGAGCAGTACTTC
CDR3aa: CASSQGVRGTYEQYF
j_gene: TRBJ2-7
d_gene: NA
abundance: NA
v_gene: TRBV4-1

CDR3nt: TGTGCCAGCAGCTTGGTCGAAGGGTACTTCTCCTACGAGCAGTACTTC
CDR3aa: CASSLVEGYFSYEQYF
j_gene: TRBJ2-7
d_gene: NA
abundance: NA
v_gene: TRBV5-5

CDR3nt: TGCGCCAGCAGCTTTTCGGGGGAGCTGTTTTTT
CDR3aa: CASSFSGELFF
j_gene: TRBJ2-2
d_gene: NA
abundance: NA
v_gene: TRBV5-1

CDR3nt: TGTGCCAGCAGCTTAGGTCTAGTTCAGCAGTCCACAGATACGCAGTATTTT
CDR3aa: CASSLGLVQQSTDTQYF
j_gene: TRBJ2-3
d_gene: NA
abundance: NA
v_gene: TRBV7-8

CDR3nt: TGTGCCAGCAGCTTAGCTTCGGGAACTAGCCTATTTAACTCCTACAATGAGCAGTTCTTC
CDR3aa: CASSLASGTSLFNSYNEQFF
j_gene: TRBJ2-1
d_gene: NA
abundance: once
v_gene: TRBV7-6

CDR3nt: TGTGCCAGCAGCTCTGGACTAGCGGGAGTCCATGAGCAGTTCTTC
CDR3aa: CASSSGLAGVHEQFF
j_gene: TRBJ2-1
d_gene: TRBD2
abundance: NA
v_gene: TRBV7-7

CDR3nt: TGCGCCAGCAGCACTGGGACTAGCGGGAGAGGAGAGCAGTACTTC
CDR3aa: CASSTGTSGRGEQYF
j_gene: TRBJ2-7
d_gene: TRBD2
abundance: NA
v_gene: TRBV5-1

CDR3nt: TGTGCCAGCAGCCCTCGCGGCGGGTCTGCCTACAATGAGCAGTTCTTC
CDR3aa: CASSPRGGSAYNEQFF
j_gene: TRBJ2-1
d_gene: NA
abundance: once
v_gene: TRBV7-9

CDR3nt: TGCGCCAGCTCCGAGGCTCATCGCAGCAATCAGCCCCAGCATTTT
CDR3aa: CASSEAHRSNQPQHF
j_gene: TRBJ1-5
d_gene: NA
abundance: NA
v_gene: TRBV5-1

CDR3nt: TGTGCCAGCAGCTCCGGGACGGGGAAAGAGACCCAGTACTTC
CDR3aa: CASSSGTGKETQYF
j_gene: TRBJ2-5
d_gene: NA
abundance: NA
v_gene: TRBV27

CDR3nt: TGTGCCAGCAGCTTCGGGAACCTAAGAGAGACCCAGTACTTC
CDR3aa: CASSFGNLRETQYF
j_gene: TRBJ2-5
d_gene: NA
abundance: NA
v_gene: TRBV11-2

CDR3nt: TGCGCCAGCAGCTTAGGCACTAGTTCAACCTACGAGCAGTACTTC
CDR3aa: CASSLGTSSTYEQYF
j_gene: TRBJ2-7
d_gene: NA
abundance: NA
v_gene: TRBV5-1

CDR3nt: TGTGCCAGCAGCCGGGACGGAACCACCGGGGAGCTGTTTTTT
CDR3aa: CASSRDGTTGELFF
j_gene: TRBJ2-2
d_gene: NA
abundance: few
v_gene: TRBV7-7

CDR3nt: TGTGCCAGCAGCCTTCGAACGACAGAGGACACTGAAGCTTTCTTT
CDR3aa: CASSLRTTEDTEAFF
j_gene: TRBJ1-1
d_gene: NA
abundance: NA
v_gene: TRBV7-8